What follows are 11 T cell receptor beta chains derived from one specimen sequenced in a study of OX40 agonist ivuxolimab in advanced cancers. Only in-frame clones appear in the TCRdb table, and some are missing; sequencing was by immunoSEQ multiplex PCR. The data hold more than 55,000 clones, with about nine tenths observed a single time. The starting material was CD4+ or CD8+ T cells sorted from blood, obtained in a trial of the OX40 agonist ivuxolimab. These receptors were obtained from an adult with an advanced solid tumor such as melanoma, head and neck, liver or kidney cancer.

In its sample, this clone was seen once. CDR3 bases: TGTGCCAGCAGACAGGACAGGAGCTCCTACGAGCAGTACTTC. Translating gives CASRQDRSSYEQYF. This chain uses TRBV6-5 with TRBJ2-7; 7 nucleotides agree with TRBD1. CDR1 MNHEY and CDR2 SVGAGI come from the germline V gene. Trimming removed 6 bases from V and 0 bases from J; junction bases left unmatched: 5. This CDR3 comprises 14 residues.

The gene calls are TRBV6-6 and TRBJ1-2; 8 bases match TRBD1. Germline CDR1 is MNHNY and CDR2 is SVGAGI (reference sequence). Unmatched junction bases numbered 7, after V lost 6 bases and J lost 4 bases. The CDR3 consists of 14 residues. The CDR3 loop reads CASRKDRETYGYTF. The CDR3 coding sequence is TGTGCCAGCAGAAAGGACAGGGAAACCTATGGCTACACCTTC.

V usage is TRBV9 and J usage is TRBJ2-4; D is undetermined. CDR1 and CDR2 from the germline V gene are SGDLS and YYNGEE. The V end lost 1 base, the J end lost 8 bases, and 10 bases lay between the germline ends. This CDR3 spans 13 amino acids. CDR3 DNA sequence: TGTGCCAGCAGCGTAAGTCCAAGGGACATTCAGTACTTC. It translates to CASSVSPRDIQYF.

The J gene is TRBJ2-7, the V gene TRBV6-1, with a tentative D call TRBD2 (5 bases). CDR3 length: 16 residues. Trimming stripped 1 base from V and 1 base from J, with 14 bases between. Per germline, CDR1 MNHNS and CDR2 SASEGT. CDR3 loop: CASSEGVSRLSYEQYF. The CDR3, as DNA: TGTGCCAGCAGTGAAGGGGTGAGCAGACTATCCTACGAGCAGTACTTC.

This clone occurred once. The chain links TRBV19 to TRBJ1-3; unclear D gene. The germline V and J ends were trimmed by 10 bases and 0 bases, with 10 bases remaining between them. This CDR3 spans 13 amino acids. Germline CDR1 is LNHDA and CDR2 is SQIVND (reference sequence). This CDR3 is CATLGYSGNTIYF. CDR3 DNA: TGTGCCACCCTGGGGTACTCTGGAAACACCATATATTTT.

This chain connects TRBV4-1 to TRBJ2-2, with 10 bases fitting TRBD1. The CDR3 has 17 residues. V was pared by 1 base and J by 5 bases, with 7 bases of the junction left unmatched. The V gene's germline CDR1 is MGHRA and CDR2 YSYEKL. The CDR3 DNA follows: TGCGCCAGCAGCCAAGGGCCTCCGGGACAGGGGACCGGGGAGCTGTTTTTT. Its protein product is CASSQGPPGQGTGELFF.

J is TRBJ1-2 and V is TRBV7-2; 7 bases are a match to TRBD1. The trim removed 5 bases at V and 4 bases at J, leaving 13 bases unmatched. The CDR3 has 16 amino acids. Germline V CDR1 and CDR2: SGHTA, FQGNSA. Written as DNA, the CDR3 is TGTGCCAGCAGCCAGCGGTGGGACAGCCAACTCTATGGCTACACCTTC. It is translated as CASSQRWDSQLYGYTF.

This clone has just one count. The rearrangement uses TRBV6-5 and TRBJ2-5, with D perhaps given as TRBD1 or TRBD2 (5 bases each). Near its end, the DNA agrees better with TRBJ2-7, so the J call may be wrong. Germline loops: CDR1 MNHEY, CDR2 SVGAGI. There are 15 residues in the CDR3. CDR3 sequence (DNA): TGTGCCAGCAGTTACTCGGGGGATGTCACCTACGAGCAGTACTTC. Translating it yields CASSYSGDVTYEQYF.

Comments on this clone: This CDR3 is also generated by other DNA sequences in the sample. This chain joins TRBV5-1 and TRBJ1-5; D remains ambiguous. The CDR3 runs to 15 residues. Trimming removed 0 bases at V and 0 bases at J, with 7 bases between. Germline V gene sequence: CDR1 SGHRS, CDR2 YFSETQ. In DNA, the CDR3 is TGCGCCAGCAGCTTGGAAGGAGATAGCAATCAGCCCCAGCATTTT. Its protein product is CASSLEGDSNQPQHF.

J is TRBJ1-5 and V is TRBV5-8, with a weak D call TRBD1 (6 bases). The CDR3 runs 16 residues. The germline CDR1 and CDR2 sequences are SGHTS and YDEGEE. V lost 1 base, J lost 4 bases, and 15 bases lay in between. The CDR3 is CASSLWRGERNQPQHF. CDR3 sequence (DNA): TGTGCCAGCAGCTTGTGGAGGGGGGAGAGGAATCAGCCCCAGCATTTT.

The CDR3 spells CASSLDPGRTIYF. CDR3 in DNA: TGTGCCAGCAGCTTAGATCCGGGACGAACCATATATTTT. This sequence joins TRBV5-4 and TRBJ1-3; a weak D match, TRBD1 (5 bases). Trimming stripped 2 bases from V and 10 bases from J, with 13 bases between. Per the germline V gene, CDR1 is SGHNT and CDR2 is YYREEE (reference sequence). The CDR3 is 13 residues long. Full variable domain (remainder filled in from reference TRBV5-4 and TRBJ1-3): ETGVTQSPTHLIKTRGQQVTLRCSSQSGHNTVSWYQQALGQGPQFIFQYYREEENGRGNFPPRFSGLQFPNYSSELNVNALELDDSALYLCASSLDPGRTIYFGEGSWLTVV.